These 15 T cell receptor beta chains were all obtained from the same sample, sequenced in a study of blood T cell repertoires in COVID-19. Libraries were prepared by immunoSEQ multiplex PCR; TCRdb keeps only in-frame clonotypes and omits some of them. The sample has about 190,000 clones; 65% to 85% are singletons. The sample was PBMCs or T cells enriched from blood (not recorded which). These receptors originate from a woman aged 25 to 39 who had recovered from COVID-19.

The V and J genes are TRBV3-1 (or the pseudogene TRBV3-2) and TRBJ2-3; a possible D gene is TRBD1 (5 bases). The V end was cut by 5 bases, the J end by 0 bases, with 12 bases between. CDR3 length: 15 residues. CDR1 is LGHDT, CDR2 YNNKEL, per germline (reference sequence). The CDR3 DNA reads TGTGCCAGCAGCAATTGGGGCGGAAGCACAGATACGCAGTATTTT. It translates to CASSNWGGSTDTQYF.

As for this clone: Different DNA sequences within this sample yield the same CDR3. The CDR3 bases are TGCAGCGTCGGACAGGGTGTTGAAAAACTGTTTTTT. Translated: CSVGQGVEKLFF. This rearrangement joins TRBV29-1 to TRBJ1-4, with TRBD1 matching over 8 bases. In germline, CDR1 is SQVTM, CDR2 ANQGSEA. V was clipped by 6 bases and J by 7 bases; unmatched bases: 4. This CDR3 has 12 residues.

This sequence joins TRBV5-5 and TRBJ2-5, with 12 bases lining up with TRBD2. The V and J ends lost 4 bases and 5 bases, in that order; junction bases with no gene match: 9. Looked up from germline, CDR1 is SGHKS and CDR2 is YYEKEE (reference sequence). The length of the CDR3 is 16 residues. The CDR3 region has the DNA TGTGCCAGCAGCCAAGTTCTAGCGGGGGGGCCGGAGACCCAGTACTTC. It encodes CASSQVLAGGPETQYF.

The V and J genes are TRBV9 and TRBJ1-3; D call uncertain. Trimming took 0 bases from V and 11 from J, leaving 12 bases between them. The CDR3 has 13 residues. CDR1 is SGDLS, CDR2 YYNGEE, per germline. The CDR3 sequence: CASSVVGGQPIYF. The CDR3 region has the DNA TGTGCCAGCAGCGTAGTGGGAGGGCAGCCCATATATTTT. Full variable domain (missing parts from reference TRBV9 and TRBJ1-3): DSGVTQTPKHLITATGQRVTLRCSPRSGDLSVYWYQQSLDQGLQFLIQYYNGEERAKGNILERFSAQQFPDLHSELNLSSLELGDSALYFCASSVVGGQPIYFGEGSWLTVV.

This clone appeared a few times. The genes are TRBV6-5 and TRBJ1-2; TRBD1 matches at 7 bases. CDR1 and CDR2 from the germline V gene are MNHEY and SVGAGI. CDR3 length: 14 amino acids. J lost 6 bases, V lost 11 bases, and 15 bases had no gene match. Here the CDR3 reads CAVSRQGLSNGYTF. The DNA of the CDR3 is TGTGCCGTATCAAGACAGGGTCTATCTAATGGCTACACCTTC.

The chain employs TRBV6-5 and TRBJ1-2; D not resolved. V was cut by 0 bases and J by 3 bases, with 8 bases left in between. This CDR3 has 14 amino acids. From germline, CDR1 is MNHEY and CDR2 SVGAGI. The CDR3 coding sequence is TGTGCCAGCAGTTACTCGGGAGGAGACTATGGCTACACCTTC. Translated, it gives CASSYSGGDYGYTF.

The table lists this clone with a few counts. The chain links TRBV3-1 (or the pseudogene TRBV3-2) to TRBJ2-1; 8 nucleotides align to TRBD2. The V segment lost 4 bases and the J segment 8 bases; nucleotides outside the gene matches: 7. Germline CDR1 reads LGHDT; CDR2 reads YNNKEL (reference sequence). The CDR3 has 14 amino acids. CDR3 residues: CASSPSGSRDEQFF. Written as DNA, the CDR3 is TGTGCCAGCAGCCCCAGCGGGAGTCGGGATGAGCAGTTCTTC.

V usage is TRBV3-1 (or the pseudogene TRBV3-2) and J usage is TRBJ2-1, with D tentatively TRBD2 (6 bases). CDR1 is LGHDT, CDR2 YNNKEL, per germline (reference sequence). Trimming took 6 bases from V and 7 from J, leaving 13 bases between them. The CDR3 extends over 13 amino acids. The CDR3, as DNA: TGTGCCAGCAGTGGAGGGCCGAAAAATGAGCAGTTCTTC. Encoded protein: CASSGGPKNEQFF.

This chain joins TRBV7-3 and TRBJ2-7, with a possible D match to TRBD2 (7 bases). Germline CDR1 and CDR2: SGHTA and FQGTGA. The CDR3 runs 14 residues. The ends were cut back, 5 bases at V and 2 bases at J, with 13 bases in the middle. CDR3 DNA sequence: TGTGCCAGCAGCCTCCCCGGGGGGCCCTACGAGCAGTACTTC. Protein: CASSLPGGPYEQYF.

The chain joins TRBV7-6 to TRBJ2-7, with 9 nucleotides matching TRBD2. This CDR3 has 15 residues. Germline V gene data show CDR1 as SGHVS and CDR2 as FNYEAQ. V dropped 6 bases and J dropped 9; count of bases not matched to a gene: 15. The CDR3 region is CASSSGLANDPGQYF. CDR3 in DNA: TGTGCCAGCAGTTCCGGACTAGCGAATGATCCGGGGCAGTACTTC. The variable domain in full, with the rest retrieved from reference TRBV7-6 and TRBJ2-7, is GAGVSQSPRYKVTKRGQDVALRCDPISGHVSLYWYRQALGQGPEFLTYFNYEAQQDKSGLPNDRFSAERPEGSISTLTIQRTEQRDSAMYRCASSSGLANDPGQYFGPGTRLTVT.

This sequence joins TRBV7-2 and TRBJ2-3; 10 positions agree with TRBD2. Germline-derived CDR1 and CDR2 are SGHTA and FQGNSA. CDR3 length equals 17 residues. Germline trimming cut 3 bases from V and 1 base from J; bases unmatched to any gene: 7. CDR3 protein: CASSLQRGGRGTDTQYF. The CDR3 nucleotides read TGTGCCAGCAGCTTGCAGCGGGGGGGCCGGGGCACAGATACGCAGTATTTT. Combining the CDR3 with reference TRBV7-2 and TRBJ2-3 gives the whole variable domain GAGVSQSPSNKVTEKGKDVELRCDPISGHTALYWYRQSLGQGLEFLIYFQGNSAPDKSGLPSDRFSAERTGGSVSTLTIQRTQQEDSAVYLCASSLQRGGRGTDTQYFGPGTRLTVL.

V and J are TRBV13 and TRBJ2-5; 8 nucleotides align to TRBD1. With V trimmed by 5 bases and J by 7 bases, 18 bases remained unmatched. The CDR3 has 17 amino acids. Germline loops: CDR1 PRHDT, CDR2 FYEKMQ (reference sequence). The CDR3 region is CASSAGPTGTGASTQYF. As DNA, the CDR3 is TGTGCCAGCAGCGCTGGACCTACCGGGACAGGCGCTTCGACCCAGTACTTC.

This clone was recorded only once. The chain links TRBV6-4 to TRBJ2-1; 9 bases agree with TRBD2. This CDR3 spans 14 amino acids. CDR1 and CDR2 (germline): MRHNA, SNTAGT. The V gene end was trimmed by 4 bases and the J gene end by 9 bases; junction bases not matched to a gene: 7. The CDR3 DNA follows: TGTGCCAGCAGTGCGCTAGCGGGAACAGCTGAGCAGTTCTTC. Encoded protein: CASSALAGTAEQFF.

The chain combines TRBV14 with TRBJ2-5, with 16 bases fitting TRBD2. The CDR3 length is 16 residues. With 3 bases clipped from V and 2 bases from J, the junction kept 0 bases outside the gene matches. From germline, CDR1 is SGHDN and CDR2 FVKESK. This CDR3 reads CASSQGLAGGQETQYF. CDR3 DNA sequence: TGTGCCAGCAGCCAGGGACTAGCGGGAGGGCAAGAGACCCAGTACTTC.

The chain joins TRBV6-5 to TRBJ2-5; TRBD1 aligns across 9 bases. Germline V lookup: CDR1 MNHEY, CDR2 SVGAGI. V dropped 4 bases and J dropped 5; count of bases not matched to a gene: 5. The CDR3 has 14 residues. The CDR3, as DNA: TGTGCCAGCAGTTTGGGACAGGGAGTGGAGACCCAGTACTTC. It is translated as CASSLGQGVETQYF.